This T cell receptor beta chain stems from a study of blood T cell repertoires in COVID-19 (dated by TCRdb to 2018 to 2021). For the study in its entirety: The collaborator samples originated in the United States, Italy and Spain and spanned the acute and convalescent phases of COVID-19. The repertoires were released in a freely available public database intended as a resource for research on the immune response to SARS-CoV-2. The material from the prospective study consisted of cDNA or gDNA derived from T cells, B-cell-depleted T cells, or PBMCs. Samples were obtained from the ongoing ImmuneRACE study (first 160 participants) and from 1,254 subjects provided by 6 global collaborators. Sample metadata almost always included a de-identified subject ID, COVID-19 status, age in years and sex. Deeply sampled blood TCRbeta repertoires from subjects exposed to, actively infected with, or recovered from COVID-19 were included in the dataset. HLA class I and class II types, where available, came from metadata supplied by the sample provider rather than from assay-based typing. Overall study outcomes, separate from this receptor: The quantity of clinical and demographic metadata differed by source and by participant and was supplied without curation.

This clone was observed a single time. Its antigen has not been determined. Per-base qualities were not stored, and no clone one base away is much larger. The CDR3, from cysteine to phenylalanine, totals 14 residues. Only the CDR3 region is kept as DNA, spanning 42 bases read in frame from base 1. The germline V gene supplies CDR1 SGHVS and CDR2 FQNEAQ. The V and J ends are trimmed by 6 bases and 2 bases, leaving 13 bases between them. The collaborating institutions used their own protocols to collect whole blood in K2EDTA tubes. For TCRbeta analysis, collaborator samples were shipped as frozen whole blood, as isolated PBMCs, or as DNA extracted from either sample type. TCRbeta CDR3 regions were amplified from genomic DNA by means of the immunoSEQ Assay, a bias-controlled multiplex PCR. Regarding the original processing steps: Nucleated cell counts per sample were estimated from amplification of reference gene primers within the assay. To quantify the absolute abundance of each unique TCRbeta CDR3 rearrangement, sequence reads were collapsed and filtered. For each sample, productive Simpson clonality was calculated as the square root of Simpson's diversity index across productive rearrangements. TCRdb obtained this table from immuneACCESS and retained in-frame rearrangements with V and J assigned. These tables miss some clones; where compared with another copy, unresolved V genes account for less than half of the shortfall, and the remainder is unexplained. For V, J and clone size, that table is used; D and trimming come from the DNA. The sample contains fewer than 120,000 clones, approximately 65% of them found a single time. About 7.1% of the sample is held by the ten biggest clonotypes.

Here the chain combines TRBV7-8 and TRBJ1-1, with TRBD1 perhaps the D gene, on 5 matching bases. Specimen: peripheral blood. The clonotype originates from a woman in her fifties or sixties with acute or convalescent COVID-19. Here the CDR3 is given as CASRVLGGNTEAFF. Read as DNA, the sequence is TGTGCCAGCAGGGTGTTGGGGGGTAACACTGAAGCTTTCTTT.